This T cell receptor (beta chain) was sequenced during a study of response to subunit inactivated influenza vaccine. This clonotype occurred a few times. Its antigen is unidentified. Study observations and caveats: Each seasonal influenza vaccination, the authors suggested, recruits few new T cells.

TCRdb processed the RT-PCR reads anew with MiXCR; each CDR3 protein has one entry. The repertoire has about 830,000 distinct CDR3 sequences, 18% of them found once; the top ten carry around 9.9%. The CDR3 totals 14 residues. The V end was cut by 0 bases, the J end by 8 bases, with 11 bases between. The TCR comes from a man aged 45 to 65 who received an inactivated influenza vaccine. The J gene is TRBJ2-1, the V gene TRBV12-3 or TRBV12-4; no clear D gene. The sample consisted of PBMCs from blood, taken 5 to 6 days after vaccination. The CDR3 nucleotides read TGTGCCAGCAGTTTAGCGGCAGTGGTGGATGAGCAGTTCTTC. Protein sequence: CASSLAAVVDEQFF.